The text below deals with one T cell receptor (beta chain). No cognate antigen has been identified for it. Within one base of it there is no much larger clone, and no base qualities were kept. At the junction V is shortened by 0 bases and J by 3 bases; bases outside the gene matches: 5. Based on the germline V gene (reference sequence), the CDR1 and CDR2 sequences are GTSNPN and SVGIG. Including the terminal cysteine and phenylalanine, the CDR3 comprises 15 residues. Kept here is only the CDR3 DNA, which spans 45 bases and is read in frame from base 1. The immunoSEQ Assay, a bias-controlled multiplex PCR, was used to amplify TCRbeta CDR3 regions from genomic DNA. Regarding the original processing steps: Nucleated cell counts per sample were estimated from amplification of reference gene primers within the assay. Sequence reads were collapsed and filtered to measure the absolute abundance of every unique TCRbeta CDR3 rearrangement. Productive Simpson clonality was computed per sample as the square root of Simpson's diversity index over productive rearrangements. The table comes from immuneACCESS by way of TCRdb, which keeps in-frame sequences with V and J called. Part of the clones is missing from these tables; in studies checked, under half for an unresolved V gene and the rest for unknown reasons. That table supplies the V and J calls and clone size; D and trimming were determined from the DNA. The sample yields hundreds of thousands of clones; approximately 89% were counted once. The ten largest account for 6.3% of the sample.

The data are from a study of blood T cell repertoires in COVID-19 (dated by TCRdb to 2019 to 2021). Looking at the study overall: The collaborator samples originated in the United States, Italy and Spain and spanned the acute and convalescent phases of COVID-19. Deeply sampled blood TCRbeta repertoires from subjects exposed to, actively infected with, or recovered from COVID-19 were included in the dataset. The samples were drawn from the first 160 participants of the ongoing ImmuneRACE study and from more than 1,000 subjects provided by 6 global collaborators. The repertoires were released in a freely available public database meant as a resource for research on the immune response to SARS-CoV-2. The material from the prospective study consisted of cDNA or gDNA derived from T cells, B-cell-depleted T cells, or PBMCs. Nearly every sample came with metadata listing a de-identified subject ID, COVID-19 status, age in years and sex. HLA class I and class II types, where available, came from metadata supplied by the sample provider rather than from assay-based typing. On the study overall, not on this receptor specifically: The quantity of clinical and demographic metadata differed by source and by participant and was supplied without curation.

One collaborating source in Seattle enrolled patients during active infection and followed them longitudinally through the course of disease. Each collaborating institution followed its own protocols to collect whole blood in K2EDTA tubes. For TCRbeta analysis, collaborators shipped samples in one of three forms: frozen whole blood, isolated PBMCs, or DNA extracted from either of those sample types. The sample consisted of peripheral blood. This chain is built from TRBV30 and TRBJ2-1, and TRBD2 matches 7 of the central bases. The clonotype was recovered from a woman in her twenties or thirties with COVID-19, enrolled during active disease. This receptor has the CDR3 CAWSVREGFYNEQFF. In nucleotide form, the sequence is TGTGCCTGGAGTGTAAGGGAGGGTTTCTACAATGAGCAGTTCTTC. The reference TRBV30 and TRBJ2-1 proteins fill in what lies around the CDR3, so the full variable domain reads SQTIHQWPATLVQPVGSPLSLECTVEGTSNPNLYWYRQAAGRGLQLLFYSVGIGQISSEVPQNLSASRPQDRQFILSSKKLLLSDSGFYLCAWSVREGFYNEQFFGPGTRLTVL.